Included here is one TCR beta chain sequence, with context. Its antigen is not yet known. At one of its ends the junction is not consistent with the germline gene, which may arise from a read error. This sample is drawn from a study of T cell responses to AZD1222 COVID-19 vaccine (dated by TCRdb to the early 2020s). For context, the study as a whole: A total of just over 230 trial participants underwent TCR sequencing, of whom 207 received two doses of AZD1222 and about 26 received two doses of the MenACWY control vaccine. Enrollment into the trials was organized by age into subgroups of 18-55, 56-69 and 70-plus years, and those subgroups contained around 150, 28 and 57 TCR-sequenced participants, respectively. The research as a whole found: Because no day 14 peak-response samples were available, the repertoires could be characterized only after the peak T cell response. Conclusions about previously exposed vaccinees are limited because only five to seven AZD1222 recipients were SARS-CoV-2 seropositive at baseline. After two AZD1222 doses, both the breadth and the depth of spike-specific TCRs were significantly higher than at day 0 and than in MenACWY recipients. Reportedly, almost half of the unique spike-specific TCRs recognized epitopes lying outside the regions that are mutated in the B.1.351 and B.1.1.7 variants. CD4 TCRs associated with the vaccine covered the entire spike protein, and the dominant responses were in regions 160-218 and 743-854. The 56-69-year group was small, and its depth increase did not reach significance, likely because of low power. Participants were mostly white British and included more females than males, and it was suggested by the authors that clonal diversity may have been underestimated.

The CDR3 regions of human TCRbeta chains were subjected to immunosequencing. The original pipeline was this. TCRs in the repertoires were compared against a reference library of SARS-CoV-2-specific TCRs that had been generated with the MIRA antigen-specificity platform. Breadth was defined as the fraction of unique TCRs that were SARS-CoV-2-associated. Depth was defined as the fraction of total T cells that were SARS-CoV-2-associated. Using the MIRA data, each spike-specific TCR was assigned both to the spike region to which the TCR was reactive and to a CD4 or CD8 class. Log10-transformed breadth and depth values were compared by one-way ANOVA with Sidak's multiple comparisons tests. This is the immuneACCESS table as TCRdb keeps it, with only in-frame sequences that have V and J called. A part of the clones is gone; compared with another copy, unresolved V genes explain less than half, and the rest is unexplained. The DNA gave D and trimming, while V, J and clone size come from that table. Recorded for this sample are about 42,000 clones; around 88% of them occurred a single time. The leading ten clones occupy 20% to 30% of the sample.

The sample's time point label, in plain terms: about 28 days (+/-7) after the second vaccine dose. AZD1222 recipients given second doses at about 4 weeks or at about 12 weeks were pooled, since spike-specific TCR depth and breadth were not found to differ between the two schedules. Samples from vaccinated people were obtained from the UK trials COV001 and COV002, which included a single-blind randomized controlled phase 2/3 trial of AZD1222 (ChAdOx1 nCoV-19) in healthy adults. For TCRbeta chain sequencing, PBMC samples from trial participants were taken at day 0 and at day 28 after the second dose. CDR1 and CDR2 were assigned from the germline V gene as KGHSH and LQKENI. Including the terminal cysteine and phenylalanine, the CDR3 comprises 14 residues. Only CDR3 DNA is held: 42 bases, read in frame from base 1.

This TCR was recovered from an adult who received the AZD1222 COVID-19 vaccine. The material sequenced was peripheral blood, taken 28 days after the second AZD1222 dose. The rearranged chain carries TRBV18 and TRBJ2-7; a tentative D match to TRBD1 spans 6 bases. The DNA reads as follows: TGTGCCAGCACACCCCACAGGGTAGCCTACGAGCAGTACTTC. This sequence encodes CASTPHRVAYEQYF.